Here is one TCR beta chain with its context. This sample stems from a study of CD8 T cells in ankylosing spondylitis. TCRdb passed the 5' RACE reads through MiXCR, listing each CDR3 protein once. The data show nearly 250,000 distinct CDR3 sequences, over 30% seen once. The CDR3 is 14 amino acids. Trimming removed 6 bases from V and 3 bases from J; junction bases left unmatched: 6. This sequence originates from a male donor with ankylosing spondylitis or in good health (not recorded which). The sample taken for sequencing was blood, either unsorted or a sorted T cell fraction (not recorded which). The chain combines TRBV12-3 or TRBV12-4 with TRBJ2-5; 8 nucleotides agree with TRBD2. The CDR3 sequence is CASSPGTREETQYF. In DNA form, the CDR3 reads TGTGCCAGCAGCCCCGGGACTAGGGAAGAGACCCAGTACTTC.